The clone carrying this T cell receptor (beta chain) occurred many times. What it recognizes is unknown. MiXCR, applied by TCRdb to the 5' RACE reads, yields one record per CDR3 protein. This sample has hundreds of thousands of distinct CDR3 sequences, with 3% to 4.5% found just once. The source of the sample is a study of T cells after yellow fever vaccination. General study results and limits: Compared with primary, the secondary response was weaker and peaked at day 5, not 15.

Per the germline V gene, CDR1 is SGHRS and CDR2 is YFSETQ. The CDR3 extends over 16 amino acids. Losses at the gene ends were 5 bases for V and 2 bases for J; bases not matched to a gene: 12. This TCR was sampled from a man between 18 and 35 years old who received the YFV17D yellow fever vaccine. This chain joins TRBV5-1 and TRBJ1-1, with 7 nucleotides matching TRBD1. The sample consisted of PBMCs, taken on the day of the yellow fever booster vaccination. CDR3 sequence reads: CASRTMTGSANTEAFF. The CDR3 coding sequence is TGCGCCAGCAGAACCATGACAGGGTCGGCCAACACTGAAGCTTTCTTT.